These T cell receptor beta chains were read from a single sample in a study of T-cell reconstitution after alpha-beta-depleted transplantation in children. TCRdb re-called the PCR reads through MiXCR, storing one row per CDR3 protein. The sample consists of about 400,000 distinct CDR3 sequences, 20% of them appearing once. Sequencing was performed on PBMCs from the stem cell graft donor, taken from the stem cell graft. These receptors all stem from a human donor who donated a stem cell graft to a child with acute myeloid leukemia. Each CDR3 is given with its conserved first and last residue.

>TRBJ2-3|TRBV11-3|14
CASSHRQEADTQYF
>TRBJ2-1|TRBV29-1|15
CSAEIRLGPYNEQFF
>TRBJ2-7|TRBV24-1|13
CATRSGDSYEQYF
>TRBJ2-7|TRBV20-1|14
CSASSGTSGIEQYF
>TRBJ1-3|TRBV14|15
CASSPKQGAWNTIYF
>TRBJ1-1|TRBV5-1|15
CASSQEGTGNTEAFF
>TRBJ1-2|TRBV7-9|15
CASSLGTDINYGYTF
>TRBJ2-7|TRBV29-1|12
CSVQDATYEQYF
>TRBJ2-2|TRBV27|16
CASRTRWTEVTGELFF
>TRBJ2-3|TRBV25-1|17
CASSSIPGQGASDTQYF
>TRBJ2-5|TRBV10-3|14
CAISDRDAQQTQYF
>TRBJ1-2|TRBV27|15
CASSPGTGGLYGYTF
>TRBJ1-1|TRBV1|14
CTSSRSGRNTEAFF
>TRBJ2-1|TRBV7-7|15
CASSPVGGGAGEQFF
>TRBJ2-6|TRBV12-3/TRBV12-4|14
CASKTYSGANVLTF
>TRBJ2-2|TRBV11-2|14
CASSAQTGAGELFF
>TRBJ2-3|TRBV24-1|16
CATSDPRTGLTDTQYF
>TRBJ2-6|TRBV28|15
CASRDDRTGANVLTF
>TRBJ2-1|TRBV20-1|18
CSARDPITGTGAYNEQFF
>TRBJ2-7|TRBV3-1|14
CASSRKAGGGEQYF
>TRBJ2-5|TRBV7-2|12
CASSFPGETQYF
>TRBJ2-3|TRBV7-2|15
CASSLQGGSPDTQYF
>TRBJ1-1|TRBV28|17
CASSLSPPGLLLTEAFF
>TRBJ2-2|TRBV13|16
CASSLGPGQTTGELFF
>TRBJ2-7|TRBV27|13
CASRSGTGDEQYF
>TRBJ2-3|TRBV6-5|15
CASSYAGGPPDTQYF
>TRBJ2-2|TRBV7-3|16
CASSSGLAGATGELFF
>TRBJ2-1|TRBV7-2|15
CASSFAGGPRYEQFF
>TRBJ2-1|TRBV20-1|15
CSATPSGSSYNEQFF
>TRBJ2-3|TRBV15|17
CATSRGFPASSTDTQYF
>TRBJ2-3|TRBV15|16
CATSRAPGEEGDTQYF
>TRBJ2-5|TRBV29-1|14
CSVARLAGQETQYF
>TRBJ2-5|TRBV7-3|13
CASSARSGGTQYF
>TRBJ2-4|TRBV28|16
CASRGTSGRPKNIQYF
>TRBJ1-5|TRBV9|14
CASSVGGGNQPQHF
>TRBJ2-7|TRBV20-1|13
CSARSGESWEQYF
>TRBJ1-1|TRBV10-3|14
CAIIGEAPNTEAFF
>TRBJ2-3|TRBV4-3|15
CASSQDGGGTDTQYF
>TRBJ2-7|TRBV7-2|14
CASSPRTVSYEQYF
>TRBJ2-7|TRBV6-5|14
CASTTGQGSYEQYF
>TRBJ2-7|TRBV12-3/TRBV12-4|14
CASSFSMGPYEQYF
>TRBJ2-3|TRBV7-2|16
CASSTARGPSLDTQYF
>TRBJ2-5|TRBV6-2/TRBV6-3|14
CASMPSGPQETQYF
>TRBJ2-7|TRBV4-1|14
CASSLWLADYEQYF
>TRBJ2-4|TRBV10-3|15
CAIGEAQVGKNIQYF
>TRBJ1-1|TRBV6-5|14
CASSFNPLNTEAFF
>TRBJ2-5|TRBV7-8|17
CASSANSLAGGQETQYF
>TRBJ2-7|TRBV20-1|14
CSAQPGTGAYEQYF
>TRBJ1-1|TRBV7-9|13
CASSLKGYTEAFF
>TRBJ2-1|TRBV6-1|16
CASSDPGLAGDNEQFF
>TRBJ2-1|TRBV12-3/TRBV12-4|18
CASSLVFEGEGVGNEQFF
>TRBJ2-3|TRBV12-3/TRBV12-4|18
CASSSATETGGYTDTQYF
>TRBJ2-7|TRBV12-3/TRBV12-4|15
CASSLLPGEAYEQYF